Below are 30 T cell receptor beta chains sequenced from a single sample in a study of T cell responses to AZD1222 COVID-19 vaccine. Clones were sequenced by immunoSEQ multiplex PCR, and TCRdb holds only the in-frame ones, with some missing. The sample lists 150,000 to 160,000 clones; roughly 90% were seen once. The sample consisted of peripheral blood, taken on day 0 of AZD1222 vaccination. The receptors were sampled from an adult in good health.

The chain has TRBV3-1 (or the pseudogene TRBV3-2) and TRBJ1-1; no definite D call. Trimming pared 1 base from V and 3 bases from J, leaving 6 bases between. CDR1 LGHDT and CDR2 YNNKEL come from the germline V gene (reference sequence). The CDR3 runs to 13 residues. This chain's CDR3 is CASSQGSYTEAFF. In DNA, the CDR3 is TGTGCCAGCAGCCAAGGGTCTTACACTGAAGCTTTCTTT.

The rearrangement uses TRBV3-1 (or the pseudogene TRBV3-2) and TRBJ1-4; the D is unclear. The CDR3 length is 14 residues. The V and J ends lost 2 bases and 5 bases respectively, with 9 bases between them. The V gene's germline CDR1 is LGHDT and CDR2 YNNKEL (reference sequence). CDR3 coding DNA: TGTGCCAGCAGCCAACGGAGTAACAATGAAAAACTGTTTTTT. Translated, it gives CASSQRSNNEKLFF.

CDR3 sequence reads: CASSLDPAVDTQYF. Here the CDR3 DNA reads TGTGCCAGCAGCTTAGACCCAGCGGTGGATACGCAGTATTTT. The rearrangement joins TRBV11-3 to TRBJ2-3; TRBD2 is a possible D gene (5 bases). The CDR3 is 14 residues long. Germline-derived CDR1 and CDR2 are SGHNT and YENEEA. With 0 bases removed from V and 6 bases from J, the gap between germline ends came to 10 bases.

The chain is built from TRBV30 and TRBJ1-5; tentative D call: TRBD1 (5 bases). The CDR3 runs 14 residues. Germline-derived CDR1 and CDR2 are GTSNPN and SVGIG (reference sequence). Between the trimmed V and J ends, which lost 2 bases and 5 bases, there was a span of 13 bases. CDR3 residues: CAWSQGARDQPQHF. The CDR3 DNA sequence: TGTGCCTGGAGTCAGGGAGCGCGCGATCAGCCCCAGCATTTT.

This chain joins TRBV28 and TRBJ1-1, with a tentative D call TRBD1 (5 bases). Trimming pared 5 bases from V and 5 bases from J, leaving 12 bases between. The germline gives CDR1 MDHEN, CDR2 SYDVKM. This CDR3 spans 13 amino acids. The CDR3 sequence: CASSLTGQTEAFF. CDR3 nucleotide sequence: TGTGCCAGCAGTCTTACGGGGCAGACTGAAGCTTTCTTT.

This chain uses TRBV29-1 with TRBJ2-6; unclear D gene. Germline V gives CDR1 SQVTM, CDR2 ANQGSEA. CDR3 length equals 15 residues. V lost 2 bases and J 2 bases, leaving 10 bases between the germline ends. This CDR3 is CSVELGSAGANVLTF. CDR3 in DNA: TGCAGCGTTGAACTGGGGTCTGCTGGGGCCAACGTCCTGACTTTC.

V usage is TRBV25-1 and J usage is TRBJ1-2; 8 nucleotides agree with TRBD1. V gave up 6 bases and J gave up 0 bases; unmatched junction bases: 3. The CDR3 is 14 residues long. Germline V gives CDR1 MGHDK, CDR2 SYGVNS. The CDR3 coding sequence is TGTGCCAGCAGAGGGGACAGGTCTAACTATGGCTACACCTTC. It specifies CASRGDRSNYGYTF.

The chain employs TRBV9 and TRBJ1-2, with 8 bases lining up with TRBD1. Germline-derived CDR1 and CDR2 are SGDLS and YYNGEE. The CDR3 totals 15 residues. With 4 bases clipped from V and 5 bases from J, the junction kept 10 bases outside the gene matches. CDR3 DNA: TGTGCCAGCAGCCCAGGACAGGGCCTCTTATATGGCTACACCTTC. Encoded protein: CASSPGQGLLYGYTF.

This clone has just a few counts. The chain has TRBV12-5 and TRBJ1-5; the match to TRBD1 covers 9 bases. The V and J ends lost 3 bases and 1 base, in that order; junction bases with no gene match: 7. The CDR3 has 17 residues. The germline gives CDR1 LGHNT, CDR2 FRNRAP. The CDR3 nucleotides are TGTGCTAGTGGTTTTTTTCAGACAGGGGGGAGCAATCAGCCCCAGCATTTT. Protein product: CASGFFQTGGSNQPQHF.

The chain combines TRBV28 with TRBJ2-5; 11 bases agree with TRBD2. The CDR3 is 15 residues long. The germline gives CDR1 MDHEN, CDR2 SYDVKM. After removal of 8 bases from V and 1 base from J, the junction contained 6 bases not matched to a gene. The DNA for the CDR3 is TGTGCCAGCGCAACCGGGACTAGCGGCCAAGAGACCCAGTACTTC. Its translation is CASATGTSGQETQYF.

V gene TRBV9 combines with J gene TRBJ2-1; no firm D call. Germline loops: CDR1 SGDLS, CDR2 YYNGEE. Between the trimmed V and J ends, which lost 0 bases and 7 bases, there was a span of 11 bases. The CDR3 runs 14 residues. The DNA for the CDR3 is TGTGCCAGCAGCGTAGACGGCCGGTCAAATGAGCAGTTCTTC. Translated: CASSVDGRSNEQFF.

The rearrangement links TRBV10-1 to TRBJ2-7; 11 bases agree with TRBD2. After removal of 6 bases from V and 1 base from J, the junction contained 17 bases not matched to a gene. The CDR3 is 19 residues long. CDR1 WNHNN and CDR2 SYGVQD come from the germline V gene (reference sequence). CDR3 in amino acids: CASSPNPTSGAVRSYEQYF. CDR3 sequence (DNA): TGCGCCAGCAGCCCTAATCCGACTAGCGGGGCCGTTCGGTCCTACGAGCAGTACTTC.

The CDR3 DNA sequence: TGTGCCAGCTCACTCCGATGGACAGGGCAGAACACCGGGGAGCTGTTTTTT. Translation gives CASSLRWTGQNTGELFF. This chain uses TRBV18 with TRBJ2-2, with 8 bases that match TRBD1. The CDR3 covers 17 residues. The germline V gene has CDR1 KGHSH and CDR2 LQKENI. With V trimmed by 4 bases and J by 1 base, 8 bases remained unmatched.

The rearrangement joins TRBV19 to TRBJ1-2; 7 bases line up with TRBD1. CDR3 size: 14 residues. CDR1 is LNHDA, CDR2 SQIVND, per germline (reference sequence). V trimming: 3 bases; J trimming: 5 bases; junction bases outside the gene matches: 6. CDR3 amino acids: CASSIPGQLYGYTF. The CDR3 nucleotides read TGTGCCAGTAGTATCCCGGGACAGTTGTATGGCTACACCTTC.

The chain links TRBV30 to TRBJ1-5; 11 bases map to TRBD1. V gave up 1 base and J gave up 1 base; unmatched junction bases: 6. The V gene's germline CDR1 is GTSNPN and CDR2 SVGIG (reference sequence). The CDR3 is 17 amino acids. CDR3 residues: CAWSGGQGALSNQPQHF. The CDR3 nucleotides are TGTGCCTGGAGTGGAGGACAGGGGGCGTTAAGCAATCAGCCCCAGCATTTT.

The chain uses TRBV28 and TRBJ1-5; D uncertain. CDR1 is MDHEN, CDR2 SYDVKM, per germline. CDR3 length: 14 residues. The ends were cut back, 2 bases at V and 6 bases at J, with 11 bases in the middle. The CDR3 DNA is TGTGCCAGCAGTTTAGTGGCGGGGTTTCAGCCCCAGCATTTT. It encodes CASSLVAGFQPQHF.

J is TRBJ1-2 and V is TRBV2; a weak D match, TRBD1 (5 bases). This CDR3 region has 16 residues. Trimming cost V 1 base and J 0 bases, with 12 bases left between them. The V gene's germline CDR1 is SNHLY and CDR2 FYNNEI. The CDR3 DNA reads TGTGCCAGCAGTGAAGGAGGCAGGGCCGCTAACTATGGCTACACCTTC. Its protein is CASSEGGRAANYGYTF. The complete variable domain, with remaining parts taken from reference TRBV2 and TRBJ1-2, reads EPEVTQTPSHQVTQMGQEVILRCVPISNHLYFYWYRQILGQKVEFLVSFYNNEISEKSEIFDDQFSVERPDGSNFTLKIRSTKLEDSAMYFCASSEGGRAANYGYTFGSGTRLTVV.

V usage is TRBV10-2 and J usage is TRBJ2-7, with TRBD2 matching over 7 bases. The CDR3 is 11 residues long. J was trimmed by 4 bases and V by 11 bases; bases with no gene match: 5. Per germline, CDR1 WSHSY and CDR2 SAAADI. The CDR3 nucleotides are TGCGCCTCCAGAGCGGGGTACGAGCAGTACTTC. Its translation: CASRAGYEQYF.

This clone appeared a few times. V and J are TRBV28 and TRBJ1-2; tentative D call: TRBD1 (5 bases). Germline-derived CDR1 and CDR2 are MDHEN and SYDVKM. V was cut by 3 bases and J by 1 base, with 12 bases left in between. CDR3 length: 15 residues. This chain's CDR3 is CASSLRRDYNYGYTF. CDR3 in DNA: TGTGCCAGCAGTTTGCGCCGGGACTATAACTATGGCTACACCTTC.

This clone has a single count. The chain joins TRBV12-5 to TRBJ2-7, with D perhaps TRBD1 (6 bases). Germline V CDR1 and CDR2: LGHNT, FRNRAP. Trimming stripped 5 bases from V and 3 bases from J, with 11 bases between. CDR3 size: 13 residues. In nucleotides, the CDR3 is TGTGCTAGTGGTCCCACGGACAGCTACGAGCAGTACTTC. Residues: CASGPTDSYEQYF.

This chain links TRBV25-1 with TRBJ1-2, with no clear D. Germline CDR1 and CDR2: MGHDK and SYGVNS. The V end was cut by 8 bases, the J end by 8 bases, with 15 bases between. This CDR3 is 12 amino acids long. The CDR3 loop is CASQAHTEGYTF. In DNA form, the CDR3 reads TGTGCCAGCCAAGCACACACAGAGGGCTACACCTTC.

The chain joins TRBV27 to TRBJ1-1; perhaps TRBD1 as D (6 bases). Germline V gene sequence: CDR1 MNHEY, CDR2 SMNVEV (reference sequence). This CDR3 has 15 amino acids. V lost 2 bases and J lost 3, with 13 bases in between. DNA for the CDR3: TGTGCCAGCAGTTTAATCCAGGGGAGGCACACTGAAGCTTTCTTT. It specifies CASSLIQGRHTEAFF.

As DNA, the CDR3 is TGTGCCAGCAGTGAAGGCCTCCTTCGCAATGAGCAGTTCTTC. This translates into CASSEGLLRNEQFF. This chain uses TRBV6-1 with TRBJ2-1; no firm D call. This CDR3 spans 14 amino acids. Per the germline V gene, CDR1 is MNHNS and CDR2 is SASEGT. Trimming stripped 1 base from V and 6 bases from J, with 10 bases between.

The CDR3, as DNA: TGTGCCATCAGTGAAGGTTCCCGGCAGAAAATATACAATGAGCAGTTCTTC. Its protein is CAISEGSRQKIYNEQFF. This rearrangement joins TRBV10-3 to TRBJ2-1; D ambiguous. From germline, CDR1 is ENHRY and CDR2 SYGVKD. The germline V and J ends were trimmed by 3 bases and 4 bases, with 19 bases remaining between them. The CDR3 is 17 amino acids.

This chain joins TRBV29-1 and TRBJ1-2, with TRBD1 identical over 7 bases. With 1 base clipped from V and 5 bases from J, the junction kept 10 bases outside the gene matches. The length of the CDR3 is 15 residues. The germline gives CDR1 SQVTM, CDR2 ANQGSEA. In DNA, the CDR3 is TGCAGCGTTGAAGGACGGGACAGTCAATTGTATGGCTACACCTTC. Its protein product is CSVEGRDSQLYGYTF.

This clone showed up just a few times. The rearrangement joins TRBV7-9 to TRBJ1-2, with TRBD1 as a possible D gene (6 bases). CDR1 is SEHNR, CDR2 FQNEAQ, per germline (reference sequence). The CDR3 runs 13 residues. V was trimmed by 3 bases and J by 8 bases, leaving 13 bases between them. CDR3 protein: CASSFGAGEGYTF. In DNA form, the CDR3 reads TGTGCCAGCAGCTTTGGGGCAGGGGAAGGCTACACCTTC.

This clone was seen once. V usage is TRBV14 and J usage is TRBJ1-1; TRBD1 matches at 7 bases. The CDR3 length is 17 residues. Unmatched junction bases numbered 14, after V lost 5 bases and J lost 2 bases. In germline, CDR1 is SGHDN, CDR2 FVKESK. In DNA, the CDR3 is TGTGCCAGCAGCAGTAACCAGGGGACAGTTCTCAACACTGAAGCTTTCTTT. Encoded protein: CASSSNQGTVLNTEAFF.

The chain recombines TRBV30 with TRBJ2-1; the match to TRBD2 covers 9 bases. CDR1 is GTSNPN, CDR2 SVGIG, per germline (reference sequence). The CDR3 consists of 13 residues. V was pared by 4 bases and J by 13 bases, with 11 bases of the junction left unmatched. In nucleotides, the CDR3 is TGTGCCTGGACCAATAGCGGGGGAGGAGGACAGTTCTTC. Encoded protein: CAWTNSGGGGQFF.

The gene calls are TRBV7-2 and TRBJ1-6, with 11 bases aligning to TRBD1. Germline lookup yields CDR1 SGHTA and CDR2 FQGNSA. This CDR3 spans 14 amino acids. V lost 5 bases and J lost 7; bases outside the gene matches: 1. The CDR3 sequence: CASSRDRGNSPLHF. CDR3 in DNA: TGTGCCAGCAGCCGGGACAGGGGGAATTCACCCCTCCACTTT.

The chain uses TRBV19 and TRBJ1-6, with unresolved D. Germline CDR1 LNHDA, CDR2 SQIVND (reference sequence). The V end was cut by 9 bases, the J end by 5 bases, with 14 bases between. The CDR3 loop spans 14 amino acids. CDR3 DNA: TGTGCCAGCAGGACTTTCGGAGATAATTCACCCCTCCACTTT. Protein: CASRTFGDNSPLHF.